This is a list of T cell receptor beta chains from one sample in a study of blood T cell repertoires in COVID-19. Sequencing used immunoSEQ multiplex PCR; TCRdb keeps in-frame clones, though not all of them. Here the sample spans fewer than 250,000 clones, 84% being singletons. Sequencing was done on a sample of peripheral blood. The receptors stem from a woman in her seventies with active or convalescent COVID-19. CDR3s include the opening cysteine and the closing phenylalanine or tryptophan. Each record gives: D gene, V gene, J gene, clone size, CDR3 DNA, CDR3 protein. D genes are given only for firm matches. Clone size, where shown, is once, few, many, or a class for clones that have expanded.

>-|TRBV6-6|TRBJ2-7|-
TGTGCCAGCAGTTTGAGGGCCGCCGAGCAGTACTTC
CASSLRAAEQYF
>-|TRBV9|TRBJ1-2|few
TGTGCCAGCAGCGCCGGCAGGGAGGCCGACTATGGCTACACCTTC
CASSAGREADYGYTF
>-|TRBV24-1|TRBJ2-7|-
TGTGCCACCAGTGATTTGGTGGACTCCCGATACGAGCAGTACTTC
CATSDLVDSRYEQYF
>TRBD1|TRBV2|TRBJ2-3|-
TGTGCCAGTTCGAATGGACAGGGAACAGATACGCAGTATTTT
CASSNGQGTDTQYF
>-|TRBV5-1|TRBJ1-1|-
TGCGCCAGCAGCTTGCCAGGGTTGGACACTGAAGCTTTCTTT
CASSLPGLDTEAFF
>TRBD2|TRBV7-3|TRBJ2-2|-
TGTGCCAGCAGCCTTAGCGGGAGGGCCTATCCCGGGGAGCTGTTTTTT
CASSLSGRAYPGELFF
>-|TRBV12-5|TRBJ1-6|-
TGTGCTAGTGGCCCCGGGGCACCCCTCCACTTT
CASGPGAPLHF
>TRBD1|TRBV27|TRBJ2-7|-
TGTGCCAGCAGTCCTGCGACAGGGGGAACCTACGAGCAGTACTTC
CASSPATGGTYEQYF
>-|TRBV2|TRBJ2-5|-
TGTGCCAGCAGTGAGGGCTTACAAGAGACCCAGTACTTC
CASSEGLQETQYF
>-|TRBV11-2|TRBJ2-2|-
TGTGCCAGCAGCCTGGGCGGGGACACCGGGGAGCTGTTTTTT
CASSLGGDTGELFF
>-|TRBV7-2|TRBJ2-6|few
TGTGCCAGCCGTAGATCTGGGGCCAACGTCCTGACTTTC
CASRRSGANVLTF
>TRBD1|TRBV12-3/TRBV12-4|TRBJ1-2|-
TGTGCCAGCACCCTAGACAGGGTTTATGGCTACACCTTC
CASTLDRVYGYTF
>-|TRBV28|TRBJ1-5|-
TGTGCCAGCAGCCGGGACAATTATAGCAATCAGCCCCAGCATTTT
CASSRDNYSNQPQHF
>TRBD2|TRBV10-2|TRBJ2-1|-
TGCGCCAGCAGTGAACCGGGACTAGCCAATGAGCAGTTCTTC
CASSEPGLANEQFF
>TRBD2|TRBV6-2/TRBV6-3|TRBJ2-1|-
TGTGCCAGCAGCCGACTCAATCCGGGACTAGCCTCAATGGGAGGGCAGTTCTTC
CASSRLNPGLASMGGQFF